These 20 T cell receptor beta chains came from one sample sequenced in a study of shared clonotypes between healthy human individuals. Measured with immunoSEQ multiplex PCR; TCRdb has only the in-frame clones, and not every one. The sample yields roughly 2.2 million clones, 93% seen once. Sequencing was carried out using naive CD4+ T cells from PBMCs. Subset defined: CD45RA+ positively selected. The source of these receptors is a man between 18 and 29 years old in good health. Some clones in this sample may be carry-over from other donors' samples.

The CDR3 sequence: CASSSGGSNTEAFF. The CDR3, as DNA: TGTGCCAGCAGTTCCGGAGGGTCGAACACTGAAGCTTTCTTT. The chain couples TRBV27 to TRBJ1-1; D call uncertain. CDR1 is MNHEY, CDR2 SMNVEV, per germline (reference sequence). V gave up 4 bases and J gave up 1 base, with 10 bases separating them. This CDR3 is 14 amino acids long.

V and J are TRBV9 and TRBJ2-6; 7 bases are shared with TRBD2. V gave up 6 bases and J gave up 3 bases; unmatched junction bases: 6. The germline V gene has CDR1 SGDLS and CDR2 YYNGEE. The CDR3 contains 15 residues. CDR3 sequence: CASTTSSGGANVLTF. CDR3 DNA sequence: TGTGCCAGCACCACCTCTAGCGGTGGGGCCAACGTCCTGACTTTC.

This clone was recorded once. V gene TRBV5-4 combines with J gene TRBJ1-1; unclear D gene. Germline CDR1 and CDR2: SGHNT and YYREEE (reference sequence). This CDR3 is 11 amino acids long. Trimming took 5 bases from V and 1 from J, leaving 3 bases between them. The CDR3 region is CASSKNTEAFF. The CDR3, as DNA: TGTGCCAGCAGTAAGAACACTGAAGCTTTCTTT.

This chain connects TRBV30 to TRBJ1-1; the D gene is possibly TRBD1 (5 bases). Germline V CDR1 and CDR2: GTSNPN, SVGIG (reference sequence). The CDR3 length is 14 residues. V was clipped by 3 bases and J by 5 bases, with 16 bases between them. CDR3 region: CAWSRLGPRTEAFF. The CDR3 nucleotides are TGTGCCTGGAGCCGGCTGGGACCGCGAACTGAAGCTTTCTTT.

Comment on this clone: In the same sample, other DNA sequences code for this CDR3. The chain employs TRBV30 and TRBJ2-3; D unclear. This CDR3 is built from 12 residues. V was cut by 3 bases and J by 6 bases, with 10 bases left in between. CDR1 GTSNPN and CDR2 SVGIG come from the germline V gene (reference sequence). CDR3 protein: CAWSPRRDTQYF. In nucleotides, the CDR3 is TGTGCCTGGAGCCCGAGGCGGGATACGCAGTATTTT. The variable domain in full, with the rest retrieved from reference TRBV30 and TRBJ2-3, is SQTIHQWPATLVQPVGSPLSLECTVEGTSNPNLYWYRQAAGRGLQLLFYSVGIGQISSEVPQNLSASRPQDRQFILSSKKLLLSDSGFYLCAWSPRRDTQYFGPGTRLTVL.

This clone was observed once. This chain connects TRBV2 to TRBJ2-2, with 7 bases fitting TRBD1. This CDR3 has 13 residues. Germline CDR1 is SNHLY and CDR2 is FYNNEI. V lost 5 bases, J lost 6 bases, and 3 bases stayed unmatched. The DNA of the CDR3 is TGTGCCAGCAGTAAACAGGGGCCCGGGGAGCTGTTTTTT. The encoded protein is CASSKQGPGELFF.

The chain uses TRBV14 and TRBJ2-7; possible D gene TRBD2, 7 bases. Trimming took off 3 bases at V and 2 bases at J, with 20 bases between the two ends. CDR3 length: 17 amino acids. The germline gives CDR1 SGHDN, CDR2 FVKESK. CDR3 DNA sequence: TGTGCCAGCAGCCACCTCCGGGGGGACATGGTTACCTACGAGCAGTACTTC. The encoded protein is CASSHLRGDMVTYEQYF.

A remark on this clone: Different DNA sequences within this sample yield the same CDR3. The chain is built from TRBV5-1 and TRBJ2-2; maybe TRBD1 (6 bases). Germline V gene lookup returns CDR1 SGHRS and CDR2 YFSETQ. The CDR3 sequence is 15 residues long. The V gene lost 0 bases and the J gene lost 5 bases, with 11 bases spanning the gap. The CDR3 coding sequence is TGCGCCAGCAGCTTGGAAGTGAGGGGGACCGGGGAGCTGTTTTTT. Its translation: CASSLEVRGTGELFF.

The chain combines TRBV6-5 with TRBJ2-1; 11 bases are a match to TRBD2. Germline V CDR1 and CDR2: MNHEY, SVGAGI. The CDR3 covers 16 residues. V shed 3 bases and J 5 bases; nucleotides not matched to a gene: 6. CDR3 nucleotide sequence: TGTGCCAGCAGTTATTGGGGACTAGCGGATAACAATGAGCAGTTCTTC. Its protein is CASSYWGLADNNEQFF.

The genes are TRBV11-3 and TRBJ2-7, with D perhaps TRBD1 (6 bases). CDR1 and CDR2 from the germline V gene are SGHNT and YENEEA. V lost 4 bases and J 5 bases, leaving 9 bases between the germline ends. CDR3 size: 12 residues. This CDR3 is CASSSEGDEQYF. DNA for the CDR3: TGTGCCAGCAGCTCAGAGGGGGACGAGCAGTACTTC.

This chain connects TRBV4-2 to TRBJ2-7; 9 bases are a match to TRBD2. V was clipped by 1 base and J by 5 bases; unmatched bases: 6. This CDR3 contains 15 residues. Germline assignment: CDR1 LGHNA and CDR2 YNFKEQ. CDR3 coding DNA: TGTGCCAGCAGCCAAGGACTAGCGGAAGCCAACGAGCAGTACTTC. This translates into CASSQGLAEANEQYF.

The V and J genes are TRBV5-1 and TRBJ1-3; 12 bases fit TRBD1. V lost 4 bases, J lost 4 bases, and 3 bases stayed unmatched. This CDR3 comprises 15 residues. Germline V gene data show CDR1 as SGHRS and CDR2 as YFSETQ. The DNA for the CDR3 is TGCGCCAGCAGCCCGGGACAGGGGGCGGGAAACACCATATATTTT. The encoded protein is CASSPGQGAGNTIYF.

The genes are TRBV28 and TRBJ2-6; 7 bases agree with TRBD2. This CDR3 contains 20 residues. The germline V gene has CDR1 MDHEN and CDR2 SYDVKM. Germline trimming cut 2 bases from V and 0 bases from J; bases unmatched to any gene: 13. The DNA for the CDR3 is TGTGCCAGCAGTTTACATCCGGGGGGACTTCTCTACTCTGGGGCCAACGTCCTGACTTTC. Its translation is CASSLHPGGLLYSGANVLTF.

The J gene is TRBJ2-1, the V gene TRBV5-1; 9 bases agree with TRBD1. The CDR3 runs to 14 residues. Germline V gives CDR1 SGHRS, CDR2 YFSETQ. J gave up 9 bases and V 0 bases, and 4 bases lay outside the gene matches. This CDR3 is CASSLDPTGGEQFF. For the CDR3, the DNA is TGCGCCAGCAGCTTGGACCCGACAGGGGGTGAGCAGTTCTTC.

This rearrangement joins TRBV10-3 to TRBJ1-1; no clear D. V was pared by 0 bases and J by 11 bases, with 13 bases between. The CDR3 has 13 residues. Germline CDR1 is ENHRY and CDR2 is SYGVKD. CDR3 loop: CAISESAADRAFF. In DNA form, the CDR3 reads TGTGCCATCAGTGAGTCTGCTGCTGACCGGGCTTTCTTT.

V and J are TRBV9 and TRBJ2-1; D perhaps matches TRBD2 (5 bases). Germline CDR1 is SGDLS and CDR2 is YYNGEE. V was shortened by 4 bases and J by 8 bases, with 22 bases between the two germline ends. The CDR3 runs 16 residues. The CDR3: CASSPLWEPGTDEQFF. DNA of the CDR3: TGTGCCAGCAGCCCCCTGTGGGAGCCCGGTACGGATGAGCAGTTCTTC.

This clone has more than one count but fewer than ten. Within the sample, other DNA sequences also encode this same CDR3. This chain links TRBV28 with TRBJ1-1; D call uncertain. Germline V gives CDR1 MDHEN, CDR2 SYDVKM. The CDR3 contains 12 residues. The V end lost 6 bases, the J end lost 1 base, and 6 bases lay between the germline ends. The CDR3 sequence is CASRGPNTEAFF. The CDR3 coding sequence is TGTGCCAGCAGGGGCCCGAACACTGAAGCTTTCTTT. Based on the CDR3 plus reference TRBV28 and TRBJ1-1, the full variable domain is DVKVTQSSRYLVKRTGEKVFLECVQDMDHENMFWYRQDPGLGLRLIYFSYDVKMKEKGDIPEGYSVSREKKERFSLILESASTNQTSMYLCASRGPNTEAFFGQGTRLTVV.

This chain uses TRBV9 with TRBJ2-4; D unresolved. Trimming shortened V by 0 bases and J by 0 bases, and 7 bases separated the two germline ends. This CDR3 comprises 15 residues. Per germline, CDR1 SGDLS and CDR2 YYNGEE. The CDR3 is CASSVGQLAKNIQYF. The CDR3 nucleotides are TGTGCCAGCAGCGTAGGCCAGCTAGCCAAAAACATTCAGTACTTC.

This sequence joins TRBV5-4 and TRBJ1-1; D not certain. CDR3 length equals 14 residues. Germline assignment: CDR1 SGHNT and CDR2 YYREEE (reference sequence). Trimming took off 3 bases at V and 2 bases at J, with 11 bases between the two ends. DNA of the CDR3: TGTGCCAGCAGCTCTACCGCCCGAAACACTGAAGCTTTCTTT. As protein: CASSSTARNTEAFF.

The chain employs TRBV27 and TRBJ1-1, with TRBD1 matching 7 bases. The V segment lost 4 bases and the J segment 4 bases; nucleotides outside the gene matches: 6. The CDR3 sequence is 14 residues long. The germline V gene has CDR1 MNHEY and CDR2 SMNVEV (reference sequence). CDR3 DNA: TGTGCCAGCAGTTACCGACAGGGAGGCACTGAAGCTTTCTTT. As protein: CASSYRQGGTEAFF.